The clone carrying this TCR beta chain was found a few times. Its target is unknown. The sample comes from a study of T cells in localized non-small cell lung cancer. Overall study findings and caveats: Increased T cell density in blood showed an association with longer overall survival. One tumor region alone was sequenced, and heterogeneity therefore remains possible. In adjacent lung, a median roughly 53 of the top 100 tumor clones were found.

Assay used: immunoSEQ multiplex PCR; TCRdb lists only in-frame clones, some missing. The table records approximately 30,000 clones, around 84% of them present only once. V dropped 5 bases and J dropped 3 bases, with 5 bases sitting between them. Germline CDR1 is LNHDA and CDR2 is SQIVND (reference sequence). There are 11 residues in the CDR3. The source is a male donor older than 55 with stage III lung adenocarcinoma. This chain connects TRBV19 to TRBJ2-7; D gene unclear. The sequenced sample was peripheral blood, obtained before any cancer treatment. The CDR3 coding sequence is TGTGCCAGTAGTTCGCACTACGAGCAGTACTTC. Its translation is CASSSHYEQYF.